This TCR beta chain stems from a study of blood T cells in healthy people across ages. Study observations and caveats: Total diversity from one million sequenced T cells was likely underestimated. Versus aged donors, long-lived donors had higher diversity and more naive CD4+ cells.

To note about this clonotype: As yet, its antigen is unknown.

V was shortened by 7 bases and J by 1 base, with 7 bases between the two germline ends. The CDR3 totals 12 residues. PCR was performed a second time for 7 to 11 cycles using a sample-barcoded 5' primer and a J-beta primer mix. TCRdb passed the 5' RACE reads through MiXCR, listing each CDR3 protein once. The profile shows 900,000 to 950,000 distinct CDR3 sequences, roughly 28% of them singletons. These data are also associated with another study on T cells of mothers and their children. That source reports: Sequencing returned over 9 million TCR beta CDR3 reads per mother and roughly 3.1 million per child.

V and J are TRBV12-3 or TRBV12-4 and TRBJ1-1; D uncertain. The TCR originated in a woman between 35 and 50 years old in good health. Input material: blood. The CDR3 nucleotides are TGTGCCAGCACCCACAGGAACACTGAAGCTTTCTTT. Its translation is CASTHRNTEAFF.